This T cell receptor beta chain emerged from a study of T cell responses to AZD1222 COVID-19 vaccine. General study points: Vaccination with two AZD1222 doses was followed by a rise in Spike-specific TCR breadth and depth. Reportedly, nearly half of unique spike TCRs recognized epitopes outside B.1.351/B.1.1.7 mutations. Spike was spanned by vaccine-associated CD4 TCRs, which were dominant at 160-218 and 743-854.

Second-dose timings of about 4 or about 12 weeks were pooled. In regard to this clone: Antigen: not known.

Assay: immunoSEQ multiplex PCR; the TCRdb copy retains only in-frame clones and omits some. The table includes some 86,000 clones, less than 95% detected once. This CDR3 spans 13 amino acids. Germline V gene sequence: CDR1 LNHDA, CDR2 SQIVND (reference sequence). Trimming cost V 5 bases and J 2 bases, with 9 bases left between them. The chain uses TRBV19 and TRBJ2-5; D is unclear. The sequencing here drew on peripheral blood, taken 28 days after the second AZD1222 dose. The receptor was derived from an adult who received the AZD1222 COVID-19 vaccine. CDR3 in DNA: TGTGCCAGTAGTTGGACCGAGCAAGAGACCCAGTACTTC. Translated, it gives CASSWTEQETQYF.